This TCR beta chain was identified in a study of shared clonotypes between healthy human individuals. As for this clone: What it binds is not known.

Whole-study results and caveats: Shared clonotypes across all four donors exceeded non-shared ones in generation probability.

At the deep level, the assay was run. TCRdb's copy holds only in-frame clones and misses some; the assay was immunoSEQ multiplex PCR. This sample carries approximately 1.9 million clones, just under 95% of them seen once, and the ten largest clones take approximately 1.7%. CDR1 SGHRS and CDR2 YFSETQ come from the germline V gene. The V and J ends lost 0 bases and 3 bases respectively, with 19 bases between them. The CDR3 loop spans 18 amino acids. As defined, naive CD8 cells were CD45RO-negative and positively selected for CCR7, with terminally differentiated effector memory CD45RA+ cells excluded. The sample comprised naive CD8+ T cells from PBMCs. The clonotype was recovered from a man aged 18-30 years in good health. Some clones in this sample may be carry-over from other donors' samples. The chain joins TRBV5-1 to TRBJ2-1; possible D gene TRBD2, 5 bases. CDR3 protein: CASSLEVFAGLNYNEQFF. CDR3 DNA sequence: TGCGCCAGCAGCTTGGAGGTTTTTGCGGGTCTCAACTACAATGAGCAGTTCTTC. The full variable domain, rest sourced from reference TRBV5-1 and TRBJ2-1, is KAGVTQTPRYLIKTRGQQVTLSCSPISGHRSVSWYQQTPGQGLQFLFEYFSETQRNKGNFPGRFSGRQFSNSRSEMNVSTLELGDSALYLCASSLEVFAGLNYNEQFFGPGTRLTVL.